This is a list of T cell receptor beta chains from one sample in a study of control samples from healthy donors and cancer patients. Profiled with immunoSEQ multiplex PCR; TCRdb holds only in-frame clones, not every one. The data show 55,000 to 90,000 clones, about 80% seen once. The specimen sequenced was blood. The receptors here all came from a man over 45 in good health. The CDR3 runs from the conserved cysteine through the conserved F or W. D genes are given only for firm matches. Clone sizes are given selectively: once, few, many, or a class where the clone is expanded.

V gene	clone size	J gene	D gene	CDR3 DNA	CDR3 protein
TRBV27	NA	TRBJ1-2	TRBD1	TGTGCCAGCAGTTCCGACAGGGGGTCAAACTATGGCTACACCTTC	CASSSDRGSNYGYTF
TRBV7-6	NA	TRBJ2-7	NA	TGTGCCAGCAGCTCTTCCCCGGGGCACCCCTACGAGCAGTACTTC	CASSSSPGHPYEQYF
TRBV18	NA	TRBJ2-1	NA	TGTGCCAGCTCTTCACCTCTTGCGAATGAGCAGTTCTTC	CASSSPLANEQFF
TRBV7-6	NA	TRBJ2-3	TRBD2	TGTGCCAGCAGCTTAGAGGGAGGGCCCACAGATACGCAGTATTTT	CASSLEGGPTDTQYF
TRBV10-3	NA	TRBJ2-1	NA	TGTGCCATCAGTGAACCGTACAATGAGCAGTTCTTC	CAISEPYNEQFF
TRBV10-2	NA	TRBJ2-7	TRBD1	TGCGCCAGCAGTGACGGATCCGGACAGGGTCCTATAGGCGACTACTACGAGCAGTACTTC	CASSDGSGQGPIGDYYEQYF
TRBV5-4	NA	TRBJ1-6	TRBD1	TGTGCCAGCAGCTCTGGACAGGTACACGATTCACCCCTCCACTTT	CASSSGQVHDSPLHF
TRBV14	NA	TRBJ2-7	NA	TGTGCCAGCAGCCAAGGAGGGGCCTTCAGAGGCTACGAGCAGTACTTC	CASSQGGAFRGYEQYF
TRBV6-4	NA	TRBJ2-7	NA	TGTGCCAGCAGTGACGAAAAGGGCAGGGTCTTCGAGCAGTACTTC	CASSDEKGRVFEQYF
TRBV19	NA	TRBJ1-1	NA	TGTGCCAGTATCCCGGGACGCTTAGTAGCTGAAGCTTTCTTT	CASIPGRLVAEAFF
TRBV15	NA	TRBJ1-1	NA	TGTGCCACCGGACAGAGTGGAACTGAAGCTTTCTTT	CATGQSGTEAFF
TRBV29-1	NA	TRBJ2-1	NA	TGCAGCCTTTCCCGTCAATTTCCGGGAGTCTCCTACAATGAGCAGTTCTTC	CSLSRQFPGVSYNEQFF
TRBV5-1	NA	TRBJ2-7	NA	TGCGCCAGCAGCTCGGGGACGACTTATTACGAGCAGTACTTC	CASSSGTTYYEQYF
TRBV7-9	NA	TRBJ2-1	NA	TGTGCCAGCACTCACTCCCCCGATGAGCAGTTCTTC	CASTHSPDEQFF
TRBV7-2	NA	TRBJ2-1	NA	TGTGCCAGCAGCTTAGGGCCGAACAATGAGCAGTTCTTC	CASSLGPNNEQFF
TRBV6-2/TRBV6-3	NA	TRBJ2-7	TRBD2	TGTGCCAGCAGTTTCAAGCGGGAGTGGGGCGAGCAGTACTTC	CASSFKREWGEQYF
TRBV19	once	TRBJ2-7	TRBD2	TGTGCCAGTACCTACGGGGCTAGCGGGTTCTACGAGCAGTACTTC	CASTYGASGFYEQYF
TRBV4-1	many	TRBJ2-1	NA	TGCGCCAGCAGCGGGGACGTGGCTGAGCAGTTCTTC	CASSGDVAEQFF
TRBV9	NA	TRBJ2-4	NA	TGTGCCAGCAATAGAGGGGACAAAAACATTCAGTACTTC	CASNRGDKNIQYF
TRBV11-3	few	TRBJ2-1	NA	TGTGCCAGCAGGAGAATCGGGACGTACTACAATGAGCAGTTCTTC	CASRRIGTYYNEQFF
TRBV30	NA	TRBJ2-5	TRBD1	TGTGCCTGGAACCGACAGGGCCGAGAGACCCAGTACTTC	CAWNRQGRETQYF
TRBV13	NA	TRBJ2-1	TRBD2	TGTGCCAGCAGCTTATTTGGGAGGGCCTCCTACAATGAGCAGTTCTTC	CASSLFGRASYNEQFF
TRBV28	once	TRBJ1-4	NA	TGTGCCAGCAGTTTGGCCGGGAACGATGAAAAACTGTTTTTT	CASSLAGNDEKLFF
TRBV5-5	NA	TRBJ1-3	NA	TGTGCCAGCAGCTTGGATCTGGATTATGGAAACACCATATATTTT	CASSLDLDYGNTIYF
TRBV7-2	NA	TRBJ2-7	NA	TGTGCCAGCAGCCCCCAACGGAACGAGCAGTACTTC	CASSPQRNEQYF
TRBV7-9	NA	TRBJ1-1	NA	TGTGCCAGCAGCTCTCCACGGCAGGGATGGACTGAAGCTTTCTTT	CASSSPRQGWTEAFF
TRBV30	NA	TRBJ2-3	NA	TGTGCCTGGAGTGCGACAGGCACAGATACGCAGTATTTT	CAWSATGTDTQYF
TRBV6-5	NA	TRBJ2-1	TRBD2	TGTGCCAGCAGTTACGGCGGGAGGGCCAACAATGAGCAGTTCTTC	CASSYGGRANNEQFF
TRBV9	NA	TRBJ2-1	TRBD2	TGTGCCAGCAGCGTAGAAGGTCTGGGACTAGCAGATTACAATGAGCAGTTCTTC	CASSVEGLGLADYNEQFF
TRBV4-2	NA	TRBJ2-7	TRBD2	TGTGCCAGCAGCCAAGAGACTAGCGGGGGGGCCTACGAGCAGTACTTC	CASSQETSGGAYEQYF
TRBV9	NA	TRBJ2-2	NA	TGTGCCAGCAGCGGGGCCGCAGTAGGAGGCGGGGAGCTGTTTTTT	CASSGAAVGGGELFF
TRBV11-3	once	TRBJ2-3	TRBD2	TGTGCCAGCAGCACTAGCGGGCGGGGGGATACGCAGTATTTT	CASSTSGRGDTQYF
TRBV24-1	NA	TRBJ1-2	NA	TGTGCCACCAGTCCAGGGGAAGTCTATGGCTACACCTTC	CATSPGEVYGYTF
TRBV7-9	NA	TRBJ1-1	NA	TGTGCCAGCAGCTTAGGTGGGGGCATTGCTTTCTTT	CASSLGGGIAFF
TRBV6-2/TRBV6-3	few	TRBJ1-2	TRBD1	TGTGCCAGCAGTGACAGGGCCAGCTATGGCTACACCTTC	CASSDRASYGYTF
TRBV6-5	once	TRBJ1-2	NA	TGTGCCAGCAGTTACTCTAATCGAATCTATGGCTACACCTTC	CASSYSNRIYGYTF
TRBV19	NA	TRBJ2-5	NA	TGTGCCAGTAGTATAACATTATCCGGGGGCCAAGAGACCCAGTACTTC	CASSITLSGGQETQYF
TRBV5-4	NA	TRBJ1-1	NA	TGTGCCAGCAGCTTGGGGCCGGGGGCTCGCACTGAAGCTTTCTTT	CASSLGPGARTEAFF
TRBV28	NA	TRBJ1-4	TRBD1	TGTGCCAGCAGCCTCGGGGCAGGGGGTGAAAAACTGTTTTTT	CASSLGAGGEKLFF
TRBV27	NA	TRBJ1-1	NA	TGTGCCAGCAGACCCGGGGGCGGGAACACTGAAGCTTTCTTT	CASRPGGGNTEAFF
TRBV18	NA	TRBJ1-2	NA	TGTGCCAGCTTTGGCCCGGGGCAAGCCGACTCTAACTATGGCTACACCTTC	CASFGPGQADSNYGYTF
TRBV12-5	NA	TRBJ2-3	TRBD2	TGTGCTAGTGGTTTTACAGCGGGGGGGCCAGATACGCAGTATTTT	CASGFTAGGPDTQYF